This T cell receptor (beta chain) was observed in a study of blood T cell repertoires in COVID-19. Study information: Researchers got acute and convalescent COVID-19 samples from the United States, Italy and Spain.

This CDR3 has 14 amino acids. The germline V gene has CDR1 MDHEN and CDR2 SYDVKM. V lost 6 bases, J lost 5 bases, and 16 bases lay in between. Measured with immunoSEQ multiplex PCR; TCRdb has only the in-frame clones, and not every one. The data show more than 95,000 clones, about 90% seen once. This chain links TRBV28 with TRBJ1-2, with D perhaps matching TRBD1 (6 bases). This clonotype originated in a man aged 45-60 years with acute or convalescent COVID-19. The sample consisted of peripheral blood. CDR3 DNA sequence: TGTGCCAGCAGCTCTTTTGGGGGGGCATATGGCTACACCTTC. Translating gives CASSSFGGAYGYTF.